Each of the 4 T cell receptor beta chains below was sequenced from the same sample in a study of blood T cell repertoires in COVID-19. Generated by immunoSEQ multiplex PCR, the TCRdb table keeps only in-frame clones and is missing some. The top ten clones hold over 8.5% of a sample with 90,000 to 110,000 clones, 80% to 90% of them seen once. The sample comprised peripheral blood. These TCRs come from a woman aged 70-85 years with acute or convalescent COVID-19.

The rearrangement uses TRBV13 and TRBJ2-5, with D tentatively TRBD1 (5 bases). Trimming took off 7 bases at V and 3 bases at J, with 12 bases between the two ends. Looked up from germline, CDR1 is PRHDT and CDR2 is FYEKMQ (reference sequence). This CDR3 comprises 13 residues. CDR3 sequence reads: CASTPREEETQYF. In DNA form, the CDR3 reads TGTGCCAGCACCCCCAGGGAAGAAGAGACCCAGTACTTC. The entire variable domain, with the rest obtained from reference TRBV13 and TRBJ2-5, is as follows: AAGVIQSPRHLIKEKRETATLKCYPIPRHDTVYWYQQGPGQDPQFLISFYEKMQSDKGSIPDRFSAQQFSDYHSELNMSSLELGDSALYFCASTPREEETQYFGPGTRLLVL.

This chain connects TRBV3-1 (or the pseudogene TRBV3-2) to TRBJ1-2; 8 bases map to TRBD1. With V trimmed by 3 bases and J by 4 bases, 4 bases remained unmatched. Germline V gene data show CDR1 as LGHDT and CDR2 as YNNKEL (reference sequence). The CDR3 runs to 14 residues. This CDR3 reads CASSQRTGSYGYTF. The CDR3, as DNA: TGTGCCAGCAGCCAGCGGACAGGGAGCTATGGCTACACCTTC.

The CDR3 DNA follows: TGTGCCAGCAGCAACCGACAGGGCCGCGGCTACGAGCAGTACTTC. Translated, it gives CASSNRQGRGYEQYF. The J gene is TRBJ2-7, the V gene TRBV7-2, with 7 bases aligning to TRBD1. CDR1 and CDR2 (germline): SGHTA, FQGNSA. The CDR3 has 15 amino acids. The V and J ends lost 5 bases and 3 bases, in that order; junction bases with no gene match: 10. Drawing the rest from reference TRBV7-2 and TRBJ2-7, the complete variable domain is GAGVSQSPSNKVTEKGKDVELRCDPISGHTALYWYRQSLGQGLEFLIYFQGNSAPDKSGLPSDRFSAERTGGSVSTLTIQRTQQEDSAVYLCASSNRQGRGYEQYFGPGTRLTVT.

This rearrangement joins TRBV29-1 to TRBJ2-7; D might be TRBD2 (5 bases). CDR1 is SQVTM and CDR2 is ANQGSEA in the germline V gene. V gave up 4 bases and J gave up 0 bases, with 13 bases separating them. The length of the CDR3 is 14 residues. CDR3 sequence: CSVVRGSDSYEQYF. The DNA for the CDR3 is TGCAGCGTTGTTCGGGGATCAGACTCCTACGAGCAGTACTTC.